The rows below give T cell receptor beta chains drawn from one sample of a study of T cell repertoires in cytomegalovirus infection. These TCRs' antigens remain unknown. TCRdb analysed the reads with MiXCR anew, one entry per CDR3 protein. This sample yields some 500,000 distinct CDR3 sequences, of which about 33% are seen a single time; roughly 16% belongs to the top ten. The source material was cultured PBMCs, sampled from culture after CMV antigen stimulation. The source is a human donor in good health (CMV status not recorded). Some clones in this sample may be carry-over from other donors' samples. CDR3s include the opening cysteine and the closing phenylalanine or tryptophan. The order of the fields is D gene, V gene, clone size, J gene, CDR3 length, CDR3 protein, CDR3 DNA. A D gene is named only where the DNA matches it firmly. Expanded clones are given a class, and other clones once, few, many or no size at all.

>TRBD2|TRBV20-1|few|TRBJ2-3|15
CSASLTSGSDDTQYF
TGCAGTGCTAGCTTGACTAGCGGGAGTGATGATACGCAGTATTTT
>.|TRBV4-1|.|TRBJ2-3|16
CASSPRGGGDTDTQYF
TGCGCCAGCAGCCCGCGAGGAGGCGGCGACACAGATACGCAGTATTTT
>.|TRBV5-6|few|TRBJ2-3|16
CASSPQRAGRTDTQYF
TGTGCCAGCAGCCCACAGAGAGCGGGCCGCACAGATACGCAGTATTTT
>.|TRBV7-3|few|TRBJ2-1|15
CASSLTGRDSNEQFF
TGTGCCAGCAGCTTAACTGGGCGGGATAGCAATGAGCAGTTCTTC
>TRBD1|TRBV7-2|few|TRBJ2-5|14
CASSPGQGSRTQYF
TGTGCCAGCAGCCCGGGACAGGGATCGAGGACCCAGTACTTC
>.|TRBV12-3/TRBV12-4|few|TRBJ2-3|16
CASSPPHHGVRDTQYF
TGTGCCAGCAGTCCTCCCCACCACGGGGTCAGAGATACGCAGTATTTT
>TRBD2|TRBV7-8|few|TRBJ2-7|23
CASSPSTPLRLAGKQGFAYEQYF
TGTGCCAGCAGCCCGTCTACCCCACTCCGCCTAGCGGGTAAACAAGGCTTCGCCTACGAGCAGTACTTC
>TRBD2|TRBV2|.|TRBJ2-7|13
CATQGLAAYEQYF
TGTGCCACCCAGGGACTAGCGGCCTACGAGCAGTACTTC
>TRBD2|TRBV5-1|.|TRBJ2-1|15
CASSLAGLAIYEQFF
TGCGCCAGCAGCTTGGCGGGACTAGCTATATATGAGCAGTTCTTC
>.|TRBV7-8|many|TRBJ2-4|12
CASSLDHGIQYF
TGTGCCAGCAGCTTAGACCACGGCATTCAGTACTTC
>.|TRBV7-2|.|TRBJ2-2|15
CPSSLVGTLTGELFF
TGTCCCAGCAGCTTAGTTGGGACTCTCACCGGGGAGCTGTTTTTT
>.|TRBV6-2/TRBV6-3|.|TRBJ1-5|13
CASSYSNNQPQHF
TGTGCCAGCAGTTACTCTAATAATCAGCCCCAGCATTTT
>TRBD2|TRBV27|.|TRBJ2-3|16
CASSLSTSGSTDTQYF
TGTGCCAGCAGTTTATCGACTAGCGGGAGCACAGATACGCAGTATTTT
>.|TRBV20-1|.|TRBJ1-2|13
CSATGGESYGYTF
TGCAGTGCCACCGGAGGGGAGAGCTATGGCTACACCTTC
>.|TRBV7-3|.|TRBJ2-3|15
CASSLTGTYTDTQYF
TGTGCCAGCAGCTTAACCGGGACCTACACAGATACGCAGTATTTT
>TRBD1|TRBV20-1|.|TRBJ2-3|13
CSARWTGRDTQYF
TGCAGTGCTAGATGGACAGGGCGTGATACGCAGTATTTT